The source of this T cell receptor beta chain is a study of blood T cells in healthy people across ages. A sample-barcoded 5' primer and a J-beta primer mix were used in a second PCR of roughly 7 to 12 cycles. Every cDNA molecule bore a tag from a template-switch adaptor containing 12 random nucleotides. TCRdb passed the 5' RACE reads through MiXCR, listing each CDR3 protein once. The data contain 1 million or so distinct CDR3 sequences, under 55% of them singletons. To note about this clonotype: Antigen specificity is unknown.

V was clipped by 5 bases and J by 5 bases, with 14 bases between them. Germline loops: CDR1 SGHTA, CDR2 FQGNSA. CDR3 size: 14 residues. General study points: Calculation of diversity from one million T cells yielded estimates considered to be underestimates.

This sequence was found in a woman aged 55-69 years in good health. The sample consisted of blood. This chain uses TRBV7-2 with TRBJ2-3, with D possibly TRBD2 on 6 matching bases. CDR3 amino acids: CASSVPGVGDTQYF. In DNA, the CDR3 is TGTGCCAGCAGCGTACCGGGAGTTGGAGATACGCAGTATTTT.